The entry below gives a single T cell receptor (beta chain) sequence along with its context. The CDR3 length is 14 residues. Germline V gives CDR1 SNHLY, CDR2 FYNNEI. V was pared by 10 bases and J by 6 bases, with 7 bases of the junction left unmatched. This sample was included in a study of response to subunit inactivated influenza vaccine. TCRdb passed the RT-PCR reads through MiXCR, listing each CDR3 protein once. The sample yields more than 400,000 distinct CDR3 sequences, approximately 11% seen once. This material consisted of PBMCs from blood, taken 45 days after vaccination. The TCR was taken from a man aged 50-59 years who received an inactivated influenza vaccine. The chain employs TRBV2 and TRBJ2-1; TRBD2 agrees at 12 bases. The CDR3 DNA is TGTGCCAACCTACTAGCGGGAGGCTCCAATGAGCAGTTCTTC. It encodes CANLLAGGSNEQFF.